Here is one T cell receptor beta chain with its context. The CDR3 has 16 amino acids. J lost 2 bases, V lost 4 bases, and 9 bases had no gene match. CDR1 and CDR2 (germline): KGHDR, SFDVKD. Seattle's cohort entered during active infection and was followed longitudinally. Here immunoSEQ multiplex PCR was the method, and the copy in TCRdb shows in-frame clones only, minus some. The repertoire holds some 300,000 clones, around 90% seen once, with around 5.8% in the top ten. This sample stems from a study of blood T cell repertoires in COVID-19. Study details: Sample material is recorded as cDNA or gDNA derived from T cells, B-cell-depleted T cells, or PBMCs.

Sample: peripheral blood. The chain joins TRBV24-1 to TRBJ1-2, with TRBD1 matching 7 bases. The clonotype was recovered from a woman in her fifties or sixties with COVID-19, enrolled during active disease. CDR3 DNA sequence: TGTGCCACCAGTGACCCGAGTACAGGGGAAAACTATGGCTACACCTTC. Translation gives CATSDPSTGENYGYTF.